This T cell receptor beta chain was recovered during a study of blood T cell repertoires in COVID-19. In germline, CDR1 is SGHNT, CDR2 YENEEA. CDR3 length: 14 residues. The J segment lost 6 bases and the V segment lost 5 bases, leaving 9 bases of the junction unmatched. Profiled with immunoSEQ multiplex PCR; TCRdb holds only in-frame clones, not every one. The sample holds about 130,000 clones, roughly nine tenths seen once. Ten or more counts support this clone. The J gene is TRBJ2-7, the V gene TRBV11-3; TRBD1 aligns across 8 bases. The material sequenced was peripheral blood. The sequence was collected from a man between 60 and 75 years old with COVID-19, enrolled during active disease. The CDR3 DNA is TGTGCCAGCAGCCCTGGACAGGGTACCCGCGAGCAGTACTTC. Residues: CASSPGQGTREQYF.